A single sample is the source of the 23 T cell receptor beta chains below, sequenced in a study of technical replicates of blood from a few donors. The method was immunoSEQ multiplex PCR; TCRdb's version includes in-frame clones alone and lacks a portion of them. The sample contains just under 45,000 clones, around 96% of which appear only once. The sequencing sample was made of T cells isolated from PBMCs. Receptors were obtained from a human donor in good health.

The chain employs TRBV4-1 and TRBJ2-1; 7 positions match TRBD2. Germline V CDR1 and CDR2: MGHRA, YSYEKL. CDR3 length: 15 amino acids. With 5 bases clipped from V and 0 bases from J, the junction kept 4 bases outside the gene matches. This CDR3 reads CASSWGGSSYNEQFF. The CDR3 DNA reads TGCGCCAGCAGCTGGGGGGGAAGCTCCTACAATGAGCAGTTCTTC.

The chain uses TRBV5-1 and TRBJ1-1; D may be TRBD1 (5 bases). Germline V lookup: CDR1 SGHRS, CDR2 YFSETQ. This CDR3 region has 13 residues. The germline V and J ends were trimmed by 0 bases and 10 bases, with 13 bases remaining between them. For the CDR3, the DNA is TGCGCCAGCAGCTTGGACATACGGGGGGTAGCTTTCTTT. Translating it yields CASSLDIRGVAFF.

The CDR3 DNA sequence: TGTGCCAGCAGATTCGGACTAGCGGGAGACGAGCAGTACTTC. This encodes CASRFGLAGDEQYF. The rearrangement links TRBV6-5 to TRBJ2-7; 13 bases are a match to TRBD2. There are 14 residues in the CDR3. V shed 6 bases and J 5 bases; nucleotides not matched to a gene: 4. Germline loops: CDR1 MNHEY, CDR2 SVGAGI.

This chain uses TRBV6-5 with TRBJ2-1; 10 bases line up with TRBD2. Germline V gene sequence: CDR1 MNHEY, CDR2 SVGAGI. The V and J ends lost 6 bases and 7 bases, in that order; junction bases with no gene match: 9. The CDR3 is made up of 15 amino acids. The CDR3 protein is CASSLGLAGVNEQFF. The CDR3 bases are TGTGCCAGCAGCCTCGGGCTAGCGGGAGTTAATGAGCAGTTCTTC.

This sequence joins TRBV7-2 and TRBJ2-7; D perhaps matches TRBD1 (6 bases). Germline CDR1 reads SGHTA; CDR2 reads FQGNSA. The CDR3 has 14 residues. V was pared by 7 bases and J by 3 bases, with 16 bases between. In DNA form, the CDR3 reads TGTGCCAGCACCCAAGGGGGTTTTCTCTACGAGCAGTACTTC. Protein: CASTQGGFLYEQYF.

This sequence joins TRBV29-1 and TRBJ1-3; D perhaps matches TRBD1 (5 bases). V dropped 7 bases and J dropped 2 bases, with 12 bases sitting between them. The CDR3 sequence is 13 residues long. Germline V gene data show CDR1 as SQVTM and CDR2 as ANQGSEA. The CDR3 region is CSALGGAGNTIYF. The DNA of the CDR3 is TGCAGCGCCCTGGGGGGAGCTGGAAACACCATATATTTT.

The genes are TRBV6-4 and TRBJ1-5, with unresolved D. Deletions cut 6 bases from V and 8 bases from J, with 14 bases between. Germline assignment: CDR1 MRHNA and CDR2 SNTAGT. The CDR3 runs 13 residues. The CDR3 here is CASSRQTTEPQHF. In DNA form, the CDR3 reads TGTGCCAGCAGCCGACAAACGACGGAGCCCCAGCATTTT.

V gene TRBV5-4 combines with J gene TRBJ2-7, with TRBD1 matching over 8 bases. The V segment lost 3 bases and the J segment 3 bases; nucleotides outside the gene matches: 5. Per germline, CDR1 SGHNT and CDR2 YYREEE (reference sequence). CDR3 size: 14 residues. Written as DNA, the CDR3 is TGTGCCAGCAGCTCACCGGGACAGGACTACGAGCAGTACTTC. Translated: CASSSPGQDYEQYF.

The rearrangement joins TRBV29-1 to TRBJ2-7; D remains ambiguous. CDR3 length: 13 residues. Trimming removed 6 bases at V and 2 bases at J, with 14 bases between. CDR1 is SQVTM and CDR2 is ANQGSEA in the germline V gene. The CDR3 loop reads CSVRRTNTYEQYF. CDR3 DNA: TGCAGCGTCCGGAGAACCAATACCTACGAGCAGTACTTC.

The gene calls are TRBV9 and TRBJ1-1; D gene uncertain. There are 13 residues in the CDR3. CDR1 is SGDLS and CDR2 is YYNGEE in the germline V gene. V was trimmed by 2 bases and J by 0 bases, leaving 5 bases between them. Here the CDR3 DNA reads TGTGCCAGCAGCGTCGTAATGAACACTGAAGCTTTCTTT. Translated: CASSVVMNTEAFF. The complete variable domain, with remaining parts taken from reference TRBV9 and TRBJ1-1, reads DSGVTQTPKHLITATGQRVTLRCSPRSGDLSVYWYQQSLDQGLQFLIQYYNGEERAKGNILERFSAQQFPDLHSELNLSSLELGDSALYFCASSVVMNTEAFFGQGTRLTVV.

This clone was seen once. The J gene is TRBJ1-1, the V gene TRBV15; the D is unclear. CDR3 length equals 15 residues. V shed 3 bases and J shed 0 bases, with 11 bases lying between them. Germline values: CDR1 LNHNV, CDR2 YYDKDF (reference sequence). DNA of the CDR3: TGTGCCACCAGCAGGCAGGAGGCAGTGAACACTGAAGCTTTCTTT. It specifies CATSRQEAVNTEAFF.

The rearrangement uses TRBV13 and TRBJ2-1; weak D call: TRBD2 (5 bases). V shed 5 bases and J shed 9 bases, with 14 bases lying between them. Germline V gives CDR1 PRHDT, CDR2 FYEKMQ (reference sequence). This CDR3 spans 13 amino acids. The chain's CDR3 is CASSPLEGSEQFF. For the CDR3, the DNA is TGTGCCAGCAGCCCCCTCGAGGGTAGTGAGCAGTTCTTC.

CDR3 sequence: CASSGTGFGNEQFF. CDR3 in DNA: TGTGCCAGCAGTGGGACAGGGTTCGGCAATGAGCAGTTCTTC. The chain uses TRBV6-4 and TRBJ2-1, with TRBD1 identical over 8 bases. V lost 4 bases and J lost 6; bases outside the gene matches: 5. Germline values: CDR1 MRHNA, CDR2 SNTAGT. The CDR3 sequence is 14 residues long.

The chain recombines TRBV5-1 with TRBJ2-3; 9 positions match TRBD1. The CDR3 runs to 14 residues. The germline gives CDR1 SGHRS, CDR2 YFSETQ. V was clipped by 3 bases and J by 1 base; unmatched bases: 0. CDR3 nucleotides: TGCGCCAGCAGCTGGGACAGGGGCACAGATACGCAGTATTTT. It translates to CASSWDRGTDTQYF.

V gene TRBV27 combines with J gene TRBJ1-5; weak D call: TRBD1 (6 bases). V shed 5 bases and J shed 0 bases, with 14 bases lying between them. The CDR3 is 16 amino acids. Germline V gene data show CDR1 as MNHEY and CDR2 as SMNVEV (reference sequence). The CDR3 spells CASSPYRQASNQPQHF. The CDR3 DNA follows: TGTGCCAGCAGTCCCTATAGACAGGCTAGCAATCAGCCCCAGCATTTT.

This chain uses TRBV2 with TRBJ2-7; 9 positions match TRBD1. The CDR3 is made up of 13 amino acids. Losses at the gene ends were 8 bases for V and 4 bases for J; bases not matched to a gene: 6. Germline values: CDR1 SNHLY, CDR2 FYNNEI. The chain's CDR3 is CASLGTGRYEQYF. DNA of the CDR3: TGTGCCAGCCTGGGGACAGGGAGGTACGAGCAGTACTTC.

This chain links TRBV4-1 with TRBJ2-7; 7 bases align to TRBD1. The V and J ends lost 4 bases and 5 bases, in that order; junction bases with no gene match: 11. Germline CDR1 reads MGHRA; CDR2 reads YSYEKL. CDR3 size: 15 residues. The CDR3 DNA is TGCGCCAGCAGCCGGACCGGGACAGCCTACGACGAGCAGTACTTC. Its translation is CASSRTGTAYDEQYF.

The chain uses TRBV29-1 and TRBJ1-1, with 7 nucleotides matching TRBD1. J gave up 4 bases and V 6 bases, and 5 bases lay outside the gene matches. Germline V gene lookup returns CDR1 SQVTM and CDR2 ANQGSEA. CDR3 length: 12 amino acids. CDR3 loop: CSVLRQGTEAFF. Written as DNA, the CDR3 is TGCAGCGTGCTTCGACAGGGCACTGAAGCTTTCTTT.

The chain links TRBV25-1 to TRBJ2-1; a weak D match, TRBD2 (5 bases). This CDR3 contains 14 residues. V shed 5 bases and J shed 8 bases, with 16 bases lying between them. Germline V gene sequence: CDR1 MGHDK, CDR2 SYGVNS. CDR3 sequence (DNA): TGTGCCAGCAGTCCACTCGGAGGAGGCGATGAGCAGTTCTTC. Translated, it gives CASSPLGGGDEQFF.

The CDR3 DNA reads TGCGCCAGCAGCGTGGACCGTGGCTTGGATGAAAAACTGTTTTTT. This gives the protein CASSVDRGLDEKLFF. The rearrangement joins TRBV5-1 to TRBJ1-4, with D hard to call. The CDR3 is 15 amino acids. CDR1 is SGHRS, CDR2 YFSETQ, per germline. Trimming cost V 4 bases and J 6 bases, with 16 bases left between them.

The CDR3 reads CASSLSPILEDGNYGYTF. The CDR3 bases are TGTGCCAGCAGCTTATCCCCTATATTGGAGGACGGTAACTATGGCTACACCTTC. The rearrangement uses TRBV7-9 and TRBJ1-2; D gene ambiguous. CDR1 SEHNR and CDR2 FQNEAQ come from the germline V gene (reference sequence). V was clipped by 2 bases and J by 1 base, with 20 bases between them. The CDR3 runs to 18 residues. The variable domain in full, completed from reference TRBV7-9 and TRBJ1-2, reads DTGVSQNPRHKITKRGQNVTFRCDPISEHNRLYWYRQTLGQGPEFLTYFQNEAQLEKSRLLSDRFSAERPKGSFSTLEIQRTEQGDSAMYLCASSLSPILEDGNYGYTFGSGTRLTVV.

The J gene is TRBJ2-6, the V gene TRBV6-1; weak D call: TRBD2 (5 bases). Trimming pared 8 bases from V and 0 bases from J, leaving 8 bases between. In germline, CDR1 is MNHNS, CDR2 SASEGT. The length of the CDR3 is 14 residues. Written as DNA, the CDR3 is TGTGCCAGCCAGGCGGGCTCTGGGGCCAACGTCCTGACTTTC. This encodes CASQAGSGANVLTF.

The CDR3 loop is CASSLYPRGPAGELFF. CDR3 DNA: TGTGCCAGCAGTTTATATCCCAGGGGGCCAGCCGGGGAGCTGTTTTTT. This sequence joins TRBV27 and TRBJ2-2; 8 bases fit TRBD1. Germline V gene data show CDR1 as MNHEY and CDR2 as SMNVEV (reference sequence). CDR3 length: 16 amino acids. V dropped 1 base and J dropped 6; count of bases not matched to a gene: 7.